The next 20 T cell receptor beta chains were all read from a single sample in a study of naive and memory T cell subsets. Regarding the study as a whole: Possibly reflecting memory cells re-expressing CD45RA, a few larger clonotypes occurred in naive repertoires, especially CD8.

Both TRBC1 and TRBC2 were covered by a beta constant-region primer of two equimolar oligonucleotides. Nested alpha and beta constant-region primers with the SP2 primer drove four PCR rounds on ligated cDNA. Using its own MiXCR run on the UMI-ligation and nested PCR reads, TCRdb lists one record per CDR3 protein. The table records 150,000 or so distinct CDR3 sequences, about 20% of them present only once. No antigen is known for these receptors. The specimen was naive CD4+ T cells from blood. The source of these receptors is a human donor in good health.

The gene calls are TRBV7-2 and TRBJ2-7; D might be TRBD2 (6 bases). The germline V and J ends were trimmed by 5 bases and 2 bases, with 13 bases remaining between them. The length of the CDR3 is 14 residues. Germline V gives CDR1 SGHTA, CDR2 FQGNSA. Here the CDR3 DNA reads TGTGCCAGCAGCCTGGGAGGCTATACCTACGAGCAGTACTTC. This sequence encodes CASSLGGYTYEQYF.

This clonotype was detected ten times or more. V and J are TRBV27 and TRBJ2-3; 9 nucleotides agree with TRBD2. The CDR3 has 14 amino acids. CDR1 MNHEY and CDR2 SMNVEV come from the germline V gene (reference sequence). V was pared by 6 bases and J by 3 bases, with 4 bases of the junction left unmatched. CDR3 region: CASSFSGRTDTQYF. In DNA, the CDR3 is TGTGCCAGCAGCTTTAGCGGGAGAACAGATACGCAGTATTTT.

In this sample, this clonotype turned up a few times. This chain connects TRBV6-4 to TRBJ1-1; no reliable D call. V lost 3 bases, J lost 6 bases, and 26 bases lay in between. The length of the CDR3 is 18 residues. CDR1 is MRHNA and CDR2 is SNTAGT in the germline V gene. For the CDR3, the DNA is TGTGCCAGCAGTGATACGTATCGGCAACCTTTAGACGTTGCTGAAGCTTTCTTT. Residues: CASSDTYRQPLDVAEAFF.

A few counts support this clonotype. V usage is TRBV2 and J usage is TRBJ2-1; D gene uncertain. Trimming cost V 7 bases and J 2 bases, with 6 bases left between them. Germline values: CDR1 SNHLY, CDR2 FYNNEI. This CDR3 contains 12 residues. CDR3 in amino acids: CASTRAYNEQFF. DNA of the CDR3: TGTGCCAGCACTAGGGCCTACAATGAGCAGTTCTTC.

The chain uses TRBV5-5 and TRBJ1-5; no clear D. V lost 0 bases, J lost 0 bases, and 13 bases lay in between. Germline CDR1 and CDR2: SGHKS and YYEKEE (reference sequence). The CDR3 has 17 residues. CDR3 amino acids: CASSLGPEAYSNQPQHF. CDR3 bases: TGTGCCAGCAGCTTGGGCCCTGAGGCGTATAGCAATCAGCCCCAGCATTTT.

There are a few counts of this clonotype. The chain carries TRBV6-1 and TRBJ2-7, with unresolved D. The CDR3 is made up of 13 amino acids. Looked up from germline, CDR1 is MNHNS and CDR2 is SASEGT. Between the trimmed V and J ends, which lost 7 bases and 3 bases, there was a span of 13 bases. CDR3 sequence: CASTQGPHYEQYF. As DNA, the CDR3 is TGTGCCAGCACCCAAGGGCCCCACTACGAGCAGTACTTC.

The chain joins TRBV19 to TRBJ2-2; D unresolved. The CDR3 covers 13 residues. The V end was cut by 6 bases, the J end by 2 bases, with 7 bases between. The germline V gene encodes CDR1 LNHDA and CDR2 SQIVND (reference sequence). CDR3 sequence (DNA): TGTGCCAGTAGCAGCTCCAACACCGGGGAGCTGTTTTTT. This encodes CASSSSNTGELFF.

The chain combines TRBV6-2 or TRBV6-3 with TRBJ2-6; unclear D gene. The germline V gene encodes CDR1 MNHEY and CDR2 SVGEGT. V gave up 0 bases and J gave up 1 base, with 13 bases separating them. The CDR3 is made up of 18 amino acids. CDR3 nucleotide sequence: TGTGCCAGCAGTTACTCGAGTCAGCCGATATCTGGGGCCAACGTCCTGACTTTC. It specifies CASSYSSQPISGANVLTF.

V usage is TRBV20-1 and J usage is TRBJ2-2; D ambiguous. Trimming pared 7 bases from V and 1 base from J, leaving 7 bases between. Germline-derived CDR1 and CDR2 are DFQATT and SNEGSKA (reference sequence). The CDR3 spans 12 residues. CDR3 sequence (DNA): TGCAGTGGATTGGGGAACACCGGGGAGCTGTTTTTT. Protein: CSGLGNTGELFF.

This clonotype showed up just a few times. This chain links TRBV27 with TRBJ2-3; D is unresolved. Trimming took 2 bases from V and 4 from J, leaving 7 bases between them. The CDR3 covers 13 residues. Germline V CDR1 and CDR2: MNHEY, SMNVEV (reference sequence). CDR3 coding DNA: TGTGCCAGCAGTTTAGTTGGTTCAGATACGCAGTATTTT. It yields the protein CASSLVGSDTQYF.

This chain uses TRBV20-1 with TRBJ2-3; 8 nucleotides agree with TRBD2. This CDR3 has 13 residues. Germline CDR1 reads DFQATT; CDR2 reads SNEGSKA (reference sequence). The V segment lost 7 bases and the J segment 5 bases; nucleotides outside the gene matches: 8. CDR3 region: CSGKREFQDTQYF. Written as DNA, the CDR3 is TGCAGTGGAAAGCGGGAGTTTCAAGATACGCAGTATTTT.

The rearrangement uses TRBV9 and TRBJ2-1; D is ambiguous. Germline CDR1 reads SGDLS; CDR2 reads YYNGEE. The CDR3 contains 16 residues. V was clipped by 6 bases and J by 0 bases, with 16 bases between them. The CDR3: CASTRGLADSYNEQFF. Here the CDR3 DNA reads TGTGCCAGCACCCGAGGTCTTGCGGACTCCTACAATGAGCAGTTCTTC. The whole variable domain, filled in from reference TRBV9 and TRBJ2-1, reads DSGVTQTPKHLITATGQRVTLRCSPRSGDLSVYWYQQSLDQGLQFLIQYYNGEERAKGNILERFSAQQFPDLHSELNLSSLELGDSALYFCASTRGLADSYNEQFFGPGTRLTVL.

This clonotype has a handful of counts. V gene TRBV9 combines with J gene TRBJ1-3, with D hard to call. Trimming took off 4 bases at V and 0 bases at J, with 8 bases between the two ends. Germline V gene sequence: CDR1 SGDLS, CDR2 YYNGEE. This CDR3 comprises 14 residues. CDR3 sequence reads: CASSSRDSGNTIYF. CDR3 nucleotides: TGTGCCAGCAGCTCCCGCGACTCTGGAAACACCATATATTTT. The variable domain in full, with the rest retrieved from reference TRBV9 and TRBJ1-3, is DSGVTQTPKHLITATGQRVTLRCSPRSGDLSVYWYQQSLDQGLQFLIQYYNGEERAKGNILERFSAQQFPDLHSELNLSSLELGDSALYFCASSSRDSGNTIYFGEGSWLTVV.

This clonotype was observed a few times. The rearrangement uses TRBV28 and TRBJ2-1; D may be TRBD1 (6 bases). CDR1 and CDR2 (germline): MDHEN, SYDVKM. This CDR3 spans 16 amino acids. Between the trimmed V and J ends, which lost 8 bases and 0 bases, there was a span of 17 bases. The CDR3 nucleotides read TGTGCCAGCGGATATGCAGGGGCCAGCTCCTACAATGAGCAGTTCTTC. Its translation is CASGYAGASSYNEQFF.

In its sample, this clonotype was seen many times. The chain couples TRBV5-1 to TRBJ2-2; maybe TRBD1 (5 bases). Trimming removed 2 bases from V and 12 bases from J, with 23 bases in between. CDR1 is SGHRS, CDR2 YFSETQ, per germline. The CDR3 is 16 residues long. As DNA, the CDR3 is TGCGCCAGCAGCTTCCAGGGCACGCAATCCCAAGGCAAGCTGTTTTTT. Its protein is CASSFQGTQSQGKLFF.

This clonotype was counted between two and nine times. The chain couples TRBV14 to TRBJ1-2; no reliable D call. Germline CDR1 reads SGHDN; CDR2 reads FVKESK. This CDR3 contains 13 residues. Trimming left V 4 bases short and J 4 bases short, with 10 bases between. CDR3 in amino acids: CASSPQPLYGYTF. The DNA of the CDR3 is TGTGCCAGCAGCCCACAGCCCCTCTATGGCTACACCTTC.

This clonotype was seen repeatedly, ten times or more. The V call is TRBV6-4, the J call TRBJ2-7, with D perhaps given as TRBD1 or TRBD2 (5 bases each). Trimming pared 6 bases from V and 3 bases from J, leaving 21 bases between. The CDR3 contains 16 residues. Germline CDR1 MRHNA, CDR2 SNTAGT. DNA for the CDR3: TGTGCCAGCAGGCTGAACCGGGACGATCACGACTACGAGCAGTACTTC. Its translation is CASRLNRDDHDYEQYF.

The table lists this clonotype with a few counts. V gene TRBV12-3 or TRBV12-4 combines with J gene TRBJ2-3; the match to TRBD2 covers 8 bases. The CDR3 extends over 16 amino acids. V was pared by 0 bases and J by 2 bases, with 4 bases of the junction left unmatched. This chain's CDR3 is CASSLAVAGTTDTQYF. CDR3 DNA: TGTGCCAGCAGTTTAGCCGTAGCGGGAACCACAGATACGCAGTATTTT.

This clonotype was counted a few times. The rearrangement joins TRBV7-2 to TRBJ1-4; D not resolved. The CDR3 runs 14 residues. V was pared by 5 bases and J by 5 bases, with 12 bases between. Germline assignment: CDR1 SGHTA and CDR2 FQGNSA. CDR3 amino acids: CASSLFSPNEKLFF. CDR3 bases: TGTGCCAGCAGCCTCTTCAGTCCCAATGAAAAACTGTTTTTT.

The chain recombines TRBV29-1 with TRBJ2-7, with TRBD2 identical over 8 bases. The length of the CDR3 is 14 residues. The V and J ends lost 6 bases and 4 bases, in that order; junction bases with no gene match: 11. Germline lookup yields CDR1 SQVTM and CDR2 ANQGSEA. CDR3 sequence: CSVTGRGIFYEQYF. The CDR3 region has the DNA TGCAGCGTGACCGGGAGGGGGATTTTTTACGAGCAGTACTTC.